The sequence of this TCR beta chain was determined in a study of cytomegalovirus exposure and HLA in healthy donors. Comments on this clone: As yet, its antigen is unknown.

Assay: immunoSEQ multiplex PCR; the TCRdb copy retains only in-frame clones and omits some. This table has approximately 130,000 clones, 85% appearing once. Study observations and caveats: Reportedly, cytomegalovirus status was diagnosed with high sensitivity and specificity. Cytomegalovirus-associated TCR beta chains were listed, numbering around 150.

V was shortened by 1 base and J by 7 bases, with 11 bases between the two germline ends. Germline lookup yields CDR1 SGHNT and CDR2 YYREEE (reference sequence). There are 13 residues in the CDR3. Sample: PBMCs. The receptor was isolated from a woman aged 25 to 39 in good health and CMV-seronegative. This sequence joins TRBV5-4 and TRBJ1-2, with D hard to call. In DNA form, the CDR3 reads TGTGCCAGCAGCTTGTTCGGGGAGGGTGGCTACACCTTC. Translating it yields CASSLFGEGGYTF.